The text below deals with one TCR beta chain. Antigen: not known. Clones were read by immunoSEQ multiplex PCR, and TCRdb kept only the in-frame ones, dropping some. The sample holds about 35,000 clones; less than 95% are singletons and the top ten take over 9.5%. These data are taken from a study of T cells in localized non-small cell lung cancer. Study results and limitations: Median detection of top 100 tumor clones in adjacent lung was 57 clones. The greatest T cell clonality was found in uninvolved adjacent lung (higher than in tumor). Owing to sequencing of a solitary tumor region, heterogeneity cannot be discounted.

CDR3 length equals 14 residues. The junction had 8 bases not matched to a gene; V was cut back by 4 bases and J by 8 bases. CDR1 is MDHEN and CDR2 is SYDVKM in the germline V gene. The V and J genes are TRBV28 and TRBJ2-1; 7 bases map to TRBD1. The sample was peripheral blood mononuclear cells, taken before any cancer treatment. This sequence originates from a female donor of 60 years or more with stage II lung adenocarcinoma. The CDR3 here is CASSSRQGWDEQFF. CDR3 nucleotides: TGTGCCAGCAGTTCCCGACAGGGTTGGGATGAGCAGTTCTTC.